This TCR beta chain was retrieved from a study of blood T cell repertoires in COVID-19. Study-wide context: Sites across the United States, Italy and Spain contributed samples from acute and convalescent COVID-19. T cells, B-cell-depleted T cells, or PBMCs supplied cDNA or gDNA.

In the original analysis: Reference gene primer amplification gave estimated nucleated cell counts. The repertoire was sequenced with immunoSEQ multiplex PCR; TCRdb's copy has only in-frame clones and lacks some. V and J calls and clone size come straight from that table; D and trimming were deduced from the DNA. The sample has 250,000 to 350,000 clones, roughly 90% seen once. This receptor was obtained from a man aged 18-30 years who had recovered from COVID-19. Sequencing was performed on peripheral blood.

The CDR3, as DNA: TGTGCCAGTAGTATACAGGCCGGCGAGCAGTACTTC. Amino acid sequence: CASSIQAGEQYF. This sequence joins TRBV19 and TRBJ2-7; D remains unclear. The germline gives CDR1 LNHDA, CDR2 SQIVND (reference sequence). V shed 2 bases and J shed 6 bases, with 8 bases lying between them. The CDR3 contains 12 residues. Filled out from reference TRBV19 and TRBJ2-7, the complete variable domain reads DGGITQSPKYLFRKEGQNVTLSCEQNLNHDAMYWYRQDPGQGLRLIYYSQIVNDFQKGDIAEGYSVSREKKESFPLTVTSAQKNPTAFYLCASSIQAGEQYFGPGTRLTVT.